This T cell receptor beta chain originates from a study of blood T cell repertoires in COVID-19. Whole-study context: PBMCs, B-cell-depleted T cells, or T cells were the source of the cDNA or gDNA that made up the material.

V dropped 6 bases and J dropped 1 base, with 14 bases sitting between them. This CDR3 is 15 amino acids long. In germline, CDR1 is LNHDA, CDR2 SQIVND (reference sequence). Profiled with immunoSEQ multiplex PCR; TCRdb holds only in-frame clones, not every one. This table holds approximately 300,000 clones, around 90% found once. This chain connects TRBV19 to TRBJ2-3; the D gene is possibly TRBD2 (6 bases). This TCR was recovered from a woman aged 18-35 years with acute COVID-19. Sequences were obtained from PBMCs or T cells enriched from blood (not recorded which). The CDR3, as DNA: TGTGCCAGTAGCCCGACTAGTTGGGGCACAGATACGCAGTATTTT. Its protein is CASSPTSWGTDTQYF.